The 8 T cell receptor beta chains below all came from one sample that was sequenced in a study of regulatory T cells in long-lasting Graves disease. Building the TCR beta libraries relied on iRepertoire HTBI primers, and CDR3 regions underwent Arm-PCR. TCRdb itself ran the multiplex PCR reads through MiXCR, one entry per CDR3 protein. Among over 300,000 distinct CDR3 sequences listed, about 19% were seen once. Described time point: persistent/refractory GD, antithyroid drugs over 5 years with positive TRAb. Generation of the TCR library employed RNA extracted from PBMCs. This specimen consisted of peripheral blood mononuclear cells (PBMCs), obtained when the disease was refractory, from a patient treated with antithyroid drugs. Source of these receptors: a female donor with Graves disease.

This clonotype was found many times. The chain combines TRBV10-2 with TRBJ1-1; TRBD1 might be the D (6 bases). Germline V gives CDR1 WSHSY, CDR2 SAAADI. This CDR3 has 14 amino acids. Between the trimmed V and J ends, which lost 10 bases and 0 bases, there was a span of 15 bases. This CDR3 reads CATEGEQMNTEAFF. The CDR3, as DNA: TGCGCCACCGAGGGGGAACAGATGAACACTGAAGCTTTCTTT.

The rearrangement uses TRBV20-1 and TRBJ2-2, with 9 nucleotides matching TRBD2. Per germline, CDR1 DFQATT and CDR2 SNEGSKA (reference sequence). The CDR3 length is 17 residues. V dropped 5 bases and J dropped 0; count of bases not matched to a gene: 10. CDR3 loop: CSASPFSGSANTGELFF. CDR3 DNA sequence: TGCAGTGCTTCCCCTTTTAGCGGGAGCGCGAACACCGGGGAGCTGTTTTTT.

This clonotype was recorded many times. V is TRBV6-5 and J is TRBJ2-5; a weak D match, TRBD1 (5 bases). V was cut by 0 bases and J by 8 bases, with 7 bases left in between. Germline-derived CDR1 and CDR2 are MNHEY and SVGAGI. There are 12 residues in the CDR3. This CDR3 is CASSYSWGTQYF. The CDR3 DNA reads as TGTGCCAGCAGTTACTCGTGGGGCACCCAGTACTTC.

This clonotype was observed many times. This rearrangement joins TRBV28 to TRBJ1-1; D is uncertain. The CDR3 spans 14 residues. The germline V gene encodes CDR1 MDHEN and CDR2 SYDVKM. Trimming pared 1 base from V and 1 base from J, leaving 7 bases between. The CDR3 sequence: CASSLSDRNTEAFF. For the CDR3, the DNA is TGTGCCAGCAGTTTATCGGACCGGAACACTGAAGCTTTCTTT.

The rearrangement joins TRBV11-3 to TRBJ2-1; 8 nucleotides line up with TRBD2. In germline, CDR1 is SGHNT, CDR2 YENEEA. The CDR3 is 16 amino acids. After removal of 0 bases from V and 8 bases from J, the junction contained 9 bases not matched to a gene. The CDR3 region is CASSLDLGSGKYEQFF. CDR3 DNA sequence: TGTGCCAGCAGCTTAGATCTGGGTAGCGGGAAGTATGAGCAGTTCTTC.

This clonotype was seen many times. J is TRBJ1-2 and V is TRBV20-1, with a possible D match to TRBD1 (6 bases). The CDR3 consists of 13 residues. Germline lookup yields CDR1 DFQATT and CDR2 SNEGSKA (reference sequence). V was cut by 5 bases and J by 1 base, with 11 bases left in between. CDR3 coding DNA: TGCAGTGCTGCAGGGGAGGGTAACTATGGCTACACCTTC. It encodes CSAAGEGNYGYTF.

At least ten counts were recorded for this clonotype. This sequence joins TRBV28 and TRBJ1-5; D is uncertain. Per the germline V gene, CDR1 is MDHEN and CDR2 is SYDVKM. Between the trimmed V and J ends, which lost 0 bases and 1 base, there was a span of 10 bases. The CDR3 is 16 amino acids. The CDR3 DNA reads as TGTGCCAGCAGTTTATGGGCAGCTCGGAGCAATCAGCCCCAGCATTTT. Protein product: CASSLWAARSNQPQHF.

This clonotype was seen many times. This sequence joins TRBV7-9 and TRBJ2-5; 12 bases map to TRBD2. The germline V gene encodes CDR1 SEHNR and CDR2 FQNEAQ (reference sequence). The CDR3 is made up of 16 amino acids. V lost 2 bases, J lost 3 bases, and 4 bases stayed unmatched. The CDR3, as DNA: TGTGCCAGCAGCTTAACTAGCGGGAGGTTCGAAGAGACCCAGTACTTC. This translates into CASSLTSGRFEETQYF.